The rows below give T cell receptor beta chains drawn from one sample of a study of cytomegalovirus exposure and HLA in healthy donors. Assay: immunoSEQ multiplex PCR; the TCRdb copy retains only in-frame clones and omits some. The table includes roughly 190,000 clones, more than 65% detected once. The sequencing input was PBMCs. The origin of the receptors is a girl under 18 in good health and CMV-seropositive. Both conserved end residues are part of each CDR3. The D gene is left open where the match is weak. The listing skips clone size in some rows; elsewhere it reads once, few, many or a size class.

size: once; D: -; J: TRBJ2-7; V: TRBV4-3; CDR3: CASSQGVVYEQYF; DNA: TGCGCCAGCAGCCAAGGAGTTGTATACGAGCAGTACTTC
size: few; D: TRBD2; J: TRBJ2-3; V: TRBV2; CDR3: CASSEGTSGVRTDTQYF; DNA: TGTGCCAGCAGTGAGGGGACTAGCGGGGTACGCACAGATACGCAGTATTTT
size: -; D: -; J: TRBJ1-1; V: TRBV6-5; CDR3: CATNPSGMGKEAFF; DNA: TGTGCCACCAACCCCTCCGGGATGGGTAAAGAAGCTTTCTTT
size: -; D: -; J: TRBJ2-7; V: TRBV7-6; CDR3: CASSLVLIHEQYF; DNA: TGTGCCAGCAGCTTAGTACTAATCCACGAGCAGTACTTC
size: -; D: TRBD1; J: TRBJ1-4; V: TRBV13; CDR3: CASSLLGQDPTNEKLFF; DNA: TGTGCCAGCAGCTTATTGGGACAGGACCCAACTAATGAAAAACTGTTTTTT
size: -; D: TRBD2; J: TRBJ2-5; V: TRBV12-5; CDR3: CASGLARLAGGSWGETQYF; DNA: TGTGCTAGTGGTTTGGCGCGCCTAGCGGGGGGGTCATGGGGGGAGACCCAGTACTTC
size: -; D: TRBD2; J: TRBJ2-7; V: TRBV9; CDR3: CASSVNPSGGPYEQYF; DNA: TGTGCCAGCAGCGTAAATCCTAGCGGGGGCCCCTACGAGCAGTACTTC
size: -; D: TRBD1; J: TRBJ1-2; V: TRBV4-3; CDR3: CASSQHPPTGTLNYGYTF; DNA: TGCGCCAGCAGCCAGCACCCTCCGACAGGGACCCTAAACTATGGCTACACCTTC
size: -; D: TRBD2; J: TRBJ2-2; V: TRBV9; CDR3: CASSGTPGGEGELFF; DNA: TGTGCCAGCAGCGGAACACCGGGAGGGGAGGGGGAGCTGTTTTTT
size: -; D: -; J: TRBJ2-5; V: TRBV5-1; CDR3: CASSSTGTPTGQETQYF; DNA: TGCGCCAGCAGCTCCACCGGGACTCCCACCGGCCAAGAGACCCAGTACTTC
size: once; D: TRBD2; J: TRBJ2-1; V: TRBV7-6; CDR3: CASRRGLAGTNEQFF; DNA: TGTGCCAGCAGACGGGGACTAGCGGGGACCAATGAGCAGTTCTTC
size: -; D: TRBD1; J: TRBJ2-7; V: TRBV23-1; CDR3: CASTTPGQVVYEQYF; DNA: TGCGCCAGCACAACCCCGGGACAGGTAGTCTACGAGCAGTACTTC
size: few; D: -; J: TRBJ1-1; V: TRBV4-3; CDR3: CASSQDLGGNTEAFF; DNA: TGCGCCAGCAGCCAAGATCTAGGTGGGAACACTGAAGCTTTCTTT
size: -; D: TRBD2; J: TRBJ2-5; V: TRBV7-2; CDR3: CASSQGLGGETQYF; DNA: TGTGCCAGCAGCCAAGGACTCGGGGGGGAGACCCAGTACTTC
size: once; D: TRBD2; J: TRBJ2-7; V: TRBV6-5; CDR3: CASSYSAGEAYEQYF; DNA: TGTGCCAGCAGTTACTCGGCGGGGGAAGCCTACGAGCAGTACTTC
size: -; D: TRBD1; J: TRBJ2-3; V: TRBV19; CDR3: CASSILPQGAQSDTQYF; DNA: TGTGCCAGTAGTATACTACCCCAGGGGGCGCAGTCAGATACGCAGTATTTT
size: -; D: -; J: TRBJ2-1; V: TRBV6-5; CDR3: CASSSTSDEQFF; DNA: TGTGCCAGCAGTTCGACATCGGATGAGCAGTTCTTC
size: -; D: TRBD2; J: TRBJ2-7; V: TRBV4-1; CDR3: CASSQALGGAYEQYF; DNA: TGCGCCAGCAGCCAAGCCCTCGGGGGGGCCTACGAGCAGTACTTC
size: -; D: -; J: TRBJ1-3; V: TRBV28; CDR3: CASGLRRAGNTIYF; DNA: TGTGCCAGCGGTCTTCGGAGGGCTGGAAACACCATATATTTT
size: -; D: TRBD1; J: TRBJ1-6; V: TRBV7-8; CDR3: CASSLAGQGVSPLHF; DNA: TGTGCCAGCAGCTTAGCCGGACAGGGGGTTTCACCCCTCCACTTT
size: -; D: TRBD1; J: TRBJ2-5; V: TRBV6-1; CDR3: CASSEGTGTGSETQYF; DNA: TGTGCCAGCAGTGAGGGGACCGGGACAGGGTCGGAGACCCAGTACTTC
size: few; D: TRBD1; J: TRBJ1-6; V: TRBV5-4; CDR3: CASSPDRGHNSPLHF; DNA: TGTGCCAGCAGTCCTGACAGGGGGCATAATTCACCCCTCCACTTT
size: -; D: -; J: TRBJ2-5; V: TRBV11-2; CDR3: CASSLDLTQYF; DNA: TGTGCCAGCAGCTTAGATCTTACCCAGTACTTC
size: -; D: -; J: TRBJ2-1; V: TRBV6-5; CDR3: CASSYEHSSYNEQFF; DNA: TGTGCCAGCAGTTACGAACACAGCTCCTACAATGAGCAGTTCTTC
size: -; D: TRBD2; J: TRBJ2-7; V: TRBV5-5; CDR3: CASSPLSTSGSYEQYF; DNA: TGTGCCAGCAGCCCACTTTCGACTAGCGGCTCCTACGAGCAGTACTTC
size: -; D: TRBD1; J: TRBJ2-7; V: TRBV19; CDR3: CASTRTGAAGVYEQYF; DNA: TGTGCCAGTACCAGGACAGGGGCGGCGGGGGTCTACGAGCAGTACTTC
size: -; D: -; J: TRBJ2-7; V: TRBV7-9; CDR3: CASSLVLEPYEQYF; DNA: TGTGCCAGCAGCTTAGTCTTAGAACCATACGAGCAGTACTTC
size: -; D: TRBD1; J: TRBJ2-6; V: TRBV6-5; CDR3: CASSTTGSNVLTF; DNA: TGTGCCAGCAGTACGACAGGGAGCAACGTCCTGACTTTC
size: -; D: TRBD2; J: TRBJ2-1; V: TRBV5-4; CDR3: CASSIGGENNEQFF; DNA: TGTGCCAGCAGTATCGGGGGGGAGAACAATGAGCAGTTCTTC
size: -; D: TRBD1; J: TRBJ1-1; V: TRBV11-2; CDR3: CASSSMDRVNTEAFF; DNA: TGTGCCAGCAGCTCAATGGACAGGGTGAACACTGAAGCTTTCTTT
size: -; D: TRBD1; J: TRBJ2-7; V: TRBV14; CDR3: CASSQGQGASSYEQYF; DNA: TGTGCCAGCAGCCAGGGACAGGGGGCGAGCTCCTACGAGCAGTACTTC